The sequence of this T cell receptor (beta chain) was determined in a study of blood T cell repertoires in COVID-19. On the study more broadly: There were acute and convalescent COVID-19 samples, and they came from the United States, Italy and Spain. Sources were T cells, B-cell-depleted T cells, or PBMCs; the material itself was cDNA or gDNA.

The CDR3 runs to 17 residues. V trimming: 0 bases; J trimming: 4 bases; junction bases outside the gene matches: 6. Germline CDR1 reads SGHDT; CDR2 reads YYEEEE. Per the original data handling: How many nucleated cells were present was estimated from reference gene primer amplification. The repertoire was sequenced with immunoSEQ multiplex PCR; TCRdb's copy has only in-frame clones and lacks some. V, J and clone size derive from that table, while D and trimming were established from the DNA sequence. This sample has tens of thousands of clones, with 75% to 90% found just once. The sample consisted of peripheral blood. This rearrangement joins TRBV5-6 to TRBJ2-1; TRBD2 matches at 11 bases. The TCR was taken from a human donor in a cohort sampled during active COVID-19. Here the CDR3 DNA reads TGTGCCAGCAGCTTGGCTTCCCTAGCGGGGGGATACAATGAGCAGTTCTTC. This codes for CASSLASLAGGYNEQFF.